Below, 5 T cell receptor beta chains from the same sample are listed, as sequenced in a study of beta chain features in type 1 diabetes (dated by TCRdb to the late 2010s). Paper-wide results and their limitations: A moderate but significant shortening of TCRB CDR3 length was observed in type 1 diabetes patients in all four CD4+ subsets.

These receptors lack a known antigen. The library came from the immunoSEQ multiplex PCR assay. All of the isolated RNA was reverse transcribed with the High Capacity cDNA Reverse Transcription Kit, so expressed TCRB transcripts were sequenced. The table comes from immuneACCESS by way of TCRdb, which keeps in-frame sequences with V and J called. Part of the clones is missing from these tables; in studies checked, under half for an unresolved V gene and the rest for unknown reasons. Counted in this sample were 310,000 or so clones; 15% of them appeared once. The ten largest make up about 0.014% of the sample. Sequencing input: naive CD4+ T cells from blood. Explained via the paper, the cell subset or site label denotes: true naive CD4+ T cells. The receptors originated from a man between 18 and 35 years old with type 1 diabetes.

This clone was observed a handful of times. This rearrangement joins TRBV29-1 to TRBJ1-2; D possibly corresponds to TRBD1 (6 bases). Looked up from germline, CDR1 is SQVTM and CDR2 is ANQGSEA. The CDR3 extends over 13 amino acids. Trimming took 7 bases from V and 8 from J, leaving 20 bases between them. Here the CDR3 reads CSGTLGGGSGYTF. The CDR3 DNA follows: TGCAGCGGCACCCTGGGCGGGGGCAGCGGCTACACCTTC.

The chain employs TRBV9 and TRBJ2-7; possible D gene TRBD2, 6 bases. Per the germline V gene, CDR1 is SGDLS and CDR2 is YYNGEE. V shed 3 bases and J shed 2 bases, with 12 bases lying between them. The CDR3 sequence is 14 residues long. The CDR3 DNA follows: TGTGCCAGCAGCGCAACCGGGAGCGCCTACGAGCAGTACTTC. Amino acids: CASSATGSAYEQYF.

There are many counts of this clone. This sequence joins TRBV7-9 and TRBJ2-5; D is possibly TRBD2 (5 bases). CDR1 and CDR2 (germline): SEHNR, FQNEAQ (reference sequence). V was pared by 6 bases and J by 4 bases, with 9 bases between. CDR3 length: 12 residues. The CDR3 sequence is CASSVGRETQYF. CDR3 in DNA: TGTGCCAGCAGTGTGGGGAGAGAGACCCAGTACTTC.

This clone occurred a few times. The chain employs TRBV30 and TRBJ1-5; 9 bases map to TRBD1. V lost 5 bases and J lost 3; bases outside the gene matches: 8. Germline V gives CDR1 GTSNPN, CDR2 SVGIG (reference sequence). The CDR3 loop spans 15 amino acids. The CDR3 sequence: CAWAKGQGINQPQHF. CDR3 DNA sequence: TGTGCCTGGGCAAAGGGACAGGGAATCAATCAGCCCCAGCATTTT.

The V and J genes are TRBV19 and TRBJ2-1; TRBD2 matches at 7 bases. Trimming at V came to 2 bases and at J to 1 base, leaving 5 bases not matched to a gene. The CDR3 runs to 16 residues. Germline CDR1 reads LNHDA; CDR2 reads SQIVND (reference sequence). The CDR3 DNA reads as TGTGCCAGTAGTATAAGGACGGGGGGATCCTACAATGAGCAGTTCTTC. Its translation: CASSIRTGGSYNEQFF.